The 21 T cell receptor beta chains below all came from one sample that was sequenced in a study of CXCR3-negative and CXCR3-positive naive CD8 T cells. Each TRB cDNA library was prepared by 5' RACE (with UMI labels). TCRdb reprocessed the 5' RACE reads and reports one entry per CDR3 protein, with no DNA. The sample has about 110,000 distinct CDR3 sequences; the top ten hold 0.38%. Study-wide results and limits: TRB CDR3s of CXCR3-positive naive cells were more hydrophobic than those of CXCR3-negative naive cells.

Their antigen targets remain unknown. Specimen: naive CXCR3+ CD8+ T cells from blood. Subset denoted: CD45RO-CCR7+CD27+CD95- naive CD8+ T cells expressing CXCR3 (TNR3+). These receptors were collected from a human donor in good health. Some clones in this sample may be carry-over from other donors' samples.

The V gene is TRBV6-1, the J gene TRBJ2-1. CDR1 MNHNS and CDR2 SASEGT come from the germline V gene. The CDR3 is 13 residues long. CDR3 in amino acids: CASRQAGLGEQFF.

This chain links TRBV29-1 with TRBJ2-1; TCRdb picks TRBD2, but there is no DNA to check that call. Germline CDR1 reads SQVTM; CDR2 reads ANQGSEA. CDR3 length: 15 amino acids. Here the CDR3 reads CSVLAGLAAHWEQFF.

The rearrangement uses TRBV4-1 and TRBJ2-2. In germline, CDR1 is MGHRA, CDR2 YSYEKL. The CDR3 has 14 residues. CDR3 residues: CASSQEERTGELFF.

The chain is built from TRBV6-2 or TRBV6-3 and TRBJ2-7; TCRdb calls TRBD1, which cannot be checked without DNA. CDR3 size: 13 residues. Germline V gene lookup returns CDR1 MNHEY and CDR2 SVGEGT. The CDR3 sequence: CASSSGQIYEQYF.

The genes are TRBV29-1 and TRBJ2-7. CDR1 is SQVTM and CDR2 is ANQGSEA in the germline V gene. The CDR3 runs to 12 residues. The CDR3 region is CSVVEDASEQYF.

This chain connects TRBV6-2 or TRBV6-3 to TRBJ2-7; TCRdb picks TRBD2, but there is no DNA to check that call. The CDR3 is 15 amino acids. Looked up from germline, CDR1 is MNHEY and CDR2 is SVGEGT. This CDR3 is CASKISGGLSYEQYF.

This chain joins TRBV7-3 and TRBJ2-2; TCRdb lists TRBD1, though no DNA is available to test this call. The CDR3 is 15 amino acids. Per germline, CDR1 SGHTA and CDR2 FQGTGA. CDR3 region: CASSPFGGETGELFF. The full variable domain, with the rest looked up from reference TRBV7-3 and TRBJ2-2, is GAGVSQTPSNKVTEKGKYVELRCDPISGHTALYWYRQSLGQGPEFLIYFQGTGAADDSGLPNDRFFAVRPEGSVSTLKIQRTERGDSAVYLCASSPFGGETGELFFGEGSRLTVL.

This CDR3 is CSVDYNNRGEAFF. The chain joins TRBV29-1 to TRBJ1-1; TCRdb indicates TRBD1, and absent DNA this call remains unverified. Germline CDR1 SQVTM, CDR2 ANQGSEA. The CDR3 is 13 amino acids.

V is TRBV7-9 and J is TRBJ2-3; lacking DNA, the TRBD2 call made by TCRdb goes unchecked. From germline, CDR1 is SEHNR and CDR2 FQNEAQ (reference sequence). CDR3 length equals 14 residues. The CDR3 sequence: CASSSGPRVDTQYF.

The J gene is TRBJ2-3, the V gene TRBV5-1; TCRdb gives TRBD2 as the D gene, but with no DNA this cannot be confirmed. Germline loops: CDR1 SGHRS, CDR2 YFSETQ. The CDR3 consists of 14 residues. The CDR3 here is CASSSYGGRYTQYF.

The V gene is TRBV7-6, the J gene TRBJ2-5; there is no DNA to check the TCRdb D call of TRBD1. Germline-derived CDR1 and CDR2 are SGHVS and FNYEAQ. The CDR3 spans 15 residues. This CDR3 reads CASSRGTGDQETQYF. Full variable domain (remainder filled in from reference TRBV7-6 and TRBJ2-5): GAGVSQSPRYKVTKRGQDVALRCDPISGHVSLYWYRQALGQGPEFLTYFNYEAQQDKSGLPNDRFSAERPEGSISTLTIQRTEQRDSAMYRCASSRGTGDQETQYFGPGTRLLVL.

V usage is TRBV3-1 and J usage is TRBJ2-3; TCRdb lists TRBD2, though no DNA is available to test this call. Per the germline V gene, CDR1 is LGHDT and CDR2 is YNNKEL (reference sequence). This CDR3 spans 15 amino acids. CDR3 amino acids: CASSQDRAAADTQYF.

The chain has TRBV14 and TRBJ2-3; TCRdb calls TRBD2, which cannot be checked without DNA. The CDR3 is 18 amino acids. Germline V gene data show CDR1 as SGHDN and CDR2 as FVKESK. CDR3 protein: CASSPGRDFRGFTDTQYF.

The rearrangement joins TRBV29-1 to TRBJ1-1; the D gene TCRdb calls, TRBD1, cannot be checked with no DNA. This CDR3 has 14 residues. The germline V gene encodes CDR1 SQVTM and CDR2 ANQGSEA. This CDR3 is CSVEKTGLGTEAFF.

This chain uses TRBV7-9 with TRBJ2-7. Germline loops: CDR1 SEHNR, CDR2 FQNEAQ (reference sequence). This CDR3 has 13 residues. The CDR3 here is CASSFTPPYEQYF.

This sequence joins TRBV20-1 and TRBJ1-2; absent DNA, TCRdb's TRBD1 call cannot be checked. Germline values: CDR1 DFQATT, CDR2 SNEGSKA (reference sequence). This CDR3 is 12 amino acids long. The chain's CDR3 is CSARDLFGSYTF.

V gene TRBV27 combines with J gene TRBJ1-1; TCRdb returns TRBD1, unconfirmable since there is no DNA. Germline lookup yields CDR1 MNHEY and CDR2 SMNVEV (reference sequence). The CDR3 extends over 15 amino acids. CDR3 amino acids: CASSPIGQPNTEAFF.

V gene TRBV29-1 combines with J gene TRBJ2-1. CDR3 length: 11 residues. Looked up from germline, CDR1 is SQVTM and CDR2 is ANQGSEA. The CDR3 here is CSANSDGEQFF.

The chain has TRBV29-1 and TRBJ2-4. Looked up from germline, CDR1 is SQVTM and CDR2 is ANQGSEA. This CDR3 has 13 residues. The CDR3 protein is CSVEDGVDQFQYF.

The gene calls are TRBV29-1 and TRBJ1-2. CDR3 length equals 11 residues. The V gene's germline CDR1 is SQVTM and CDR2 ANQGSEA. The CDR3 spells CSVEKEYGYTF. The full variable domain, completed using reference TRBV29-1 and TRBJ1-2, is SAVISQKPSRDICQRGTSLTIQCQVDSQVTMMFWYRQQPGQSLTLIATANQGSEATYESGFVIDKFPISRPNLTFSTLTVSNMSPEDSSIYLCSVEKEYGYTFGSGTRLTVV.

The gene calls are TRBV2 and TRBJ1-6. The CDR3 contains 13 residues. Germline V gives CDR1 SNHLY, CDR2 FYNNEI. CDR3 region: CASSRGWNSPLHF.